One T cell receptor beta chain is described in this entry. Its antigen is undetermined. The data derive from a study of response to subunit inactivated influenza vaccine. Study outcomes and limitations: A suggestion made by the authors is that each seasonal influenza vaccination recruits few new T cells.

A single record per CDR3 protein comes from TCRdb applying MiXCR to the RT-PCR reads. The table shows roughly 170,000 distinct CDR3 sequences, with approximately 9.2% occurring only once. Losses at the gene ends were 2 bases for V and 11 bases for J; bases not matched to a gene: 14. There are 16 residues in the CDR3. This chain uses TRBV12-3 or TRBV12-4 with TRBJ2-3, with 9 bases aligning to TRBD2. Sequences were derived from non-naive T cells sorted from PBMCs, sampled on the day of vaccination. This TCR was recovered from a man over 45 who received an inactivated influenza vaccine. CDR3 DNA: TGTGCCAGCAGTTTAATCGGAGCGGGGGGAATTTATTGGCAGTATTTT. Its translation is CASSLIGAGGIYWQYF.